A selection of T cell receptor beta chains follows, all from one sample in a study of blood T cell repertoires in COVID-19. Here immunoSEQ multiplex PCR was the method, and the copy in TCRdb shows in-frame clones only, minus some. The table records approximately 120,000 clones, roughly four fifths of them present only once. Sequencing used peripheral blood. These receptors were collected from a man aged 60 to 69 with acute or convalescent COVID-19. CDR3s include the opening cysteine and the closing phenylalanine or tryptophan. Fields, in order: J gene, D gene, V gene, clone size, CDR3 DNA, CDR3 protein. The D gene is left open where the match is weak. Expanded clones get a size class; other rows say once, few or many, or leave the size out.

j_call: TRBJ1-1; d_call: NA; v_call: TRBV5-1; clone_size: NA; cdr3_nt: TGCGCCAGCAGCGTACAGGGCGCTGAAGCTTTCTTT; cdr3_aa: CASSVQGAEAFF
j_call: TRBJ2-7; d_call: TRBD1; v_call: TRBV7-6; clone_size: NA; cdr3_nt: TGTGCCAGCAGCGAGACAGACAGGGCCTACGAGCAGTACTTC; cdr3_aa: CASSETDRAYEQYF
j_call: TRBJ2-7; d_call: NA; v_call: TRBV5-1; clone_size: NA; cdr3_nt: TGCGCCAGCAGCTTGGGAATCCACCTCGGGTACGAGCAGTACTTC; cdr3_aa: CASSLGIHLGYEQYF
j_call: TRBJ2-1; d_call: TRBD2; v_call: TRBV9; clone_size: NA; cdr3_nt: TGTGCCAGCAGCGTAGTACCAGCGGGAGGCAATGAGCAGTTCTTC; cdr3_aa: CASSVVPAGGNEQFF
j_call: TRBJ2-7; d_call: NA; v_call: TRBV30; clone_size: NA; cdr3_nt: TGTGCCTGGAGGACGCCCCAGGGCTTTGGGTACGAGCAGTACTTC; cdr3_aa: CAWRTPQGFGYEQYF
j_call: TRBJ2-3; d_call: TRBD1; v_call: TRBV5-4; clone_size: NA; cdr3_nt: TGTGCCAGCAGCTCCTGGACAGGGGTCACAGATACGCAGTATTTT; cdr3_aa: CASSSWTGVTDTQYF
j_call: TRBJ1-2; d_call: NA; v_call: TRBV27; clone_size: NA; cdr3_nt: TGTGCCAGCCGTTCGCCTACGACAGGCAAAATGGGCTATGGCTACACCTTC; cdr3_aa: CASRSPTTGKMGYGYTF
j_call: TRBJ2-2; d_call: NA; v_call: TRBV29-1; clone_size: few; cdr3_nt: TGCAGCGTTCCCTCCGGTGGCACTAGTCGCTCCACCGGGGAGCTGTTTTTT; cdr3_aa: CSVPSGGTSRSTGELFF
j_call: TRBJ2-7; d_call: TRBD1; v_call: TRBV6-5; clone_size: NA; cdr3_nt: TGTGCCAGCCGCCGGGACAGGCACCTCGAGCAGTACTTC; cdr3_aa: CASRRDRHLEQYF
j_call: TRBJ2-7; d_call: TRBD2; v_call: TRBV7-9; clone_size: once; cdr3_nt: TGTGCCAGCAAACCCGGGGGAGGGGCCGCCTACGAGCAGTACTTC; cdr3_aa: CASKPGGGAAYEQYF
j_call: TRBJ2-3; d_call: TRBD1; v_call: TRBV13; clone_size: NA; cdr3_nt: TGTGCCAGCAGCGGACAGGGAGTATTGTTGGCAGATACGCAGTATTTT; cdr3_aa: CASSGQGVLLADTQYF
j_call: TRBJ1-6; d_call: NA; v_call: TRBV12-3/TRBV12-4; clone_size: NA; cdr3_nt: TGTGCCAGCAGTTTCGCTCATAGTTCACCCCTCCACTTT; cdr3_aa: CASSFAHSSPLHF
j_call: TRBJ1-4; d_call: NA; v_call: TRBV9; clone_size: once; cdr3_nt: TGTGCCAGCAGCGTTGGTCTCAGGTCTTTTAATGAAAAACTGTTTTTT; cdr3_aa: CASSVGLRSFNEKLFF
j_call: TRBJ1-5; d_call: TRBD1; v_call: TRBV7-6; clone_size: NA; cdr3_nt: TGTGCCAGCAGCTTAATAGCAGGGACAGGGATTTCCAATCAGCCCCAGCATTTT; cdr3_aa: CASSLIAGTGISNQPQHF
j_call: TRBJ2-7; d_call: NA; v_call: TRBV6-5; clone_size: NA; cdr3_nt: TGTGCCAGCAGTAAACTCAACGAGCAGTACTTC; cdr3_aa: CASSKLNEQYF
j_call: TRBJ2-7; d_call: TRBD2; v_call: TRBV7-9; clone_size: once; cdr3_nt: TGTGCCAGCAGCTTAGGGGCTAGCGGTTCCTACGAGCAGTACTTC; cdr3_aa: CASSLGASGSYEQYF
j_call: TRBJ1-2; d_call: TRBD1; v_call: TRBV7-9; clone_size: NA; cdr3_nt: TGTGCCAGCAGCGAGGGACAGGGAAGAGCTAACTATGGCTACACCTTC; cdr3_aa: CASSEGQGRANYGYTF
j_call: TRBJ1-2; d_call: TRBD1; v_call: TRBV20-1; clone_size: NA; cdr3_nt: TGCAGTGCTAGTCCGGGACAGCCCCCCACCTTC; cdr3_aa: CSASPGQPPTF
j_call: TRBJ1-6; d_call: NA; v_call: TRBV4-1; clone_size: few; cdr3_nt: TGCGCCAGCAGCCAAAATACAGGGCTCTGGGGTCATTCACCCCTCCACTTT; cdr3_aa: CASSQNTGLWGHSPLHF
j_call: TRBJ2-7; d_call: TRBD2; v_call: TRBV7-9; clone_size: NA; cdr3_nt: TGTGCCAGCAGCTTAGGCGGGGGGCCGGGGGAGCAGTACTTC; cdr3_aa: CASSLGGGPGEQYF
j_call: TRBJ1-2; d_call: TRBD1; v_call: TRBV3-1/TRBV3-2; clone_size: NA; cdr3_nt: TGTGCCAGCAGCCAAGGACAGGGGTGGAACTATGGCTACACCTTC; cdr3_aa: CASSQGQGWNYGYTF
j_call: TRBJ1-2; d_call: NA; v_call: TRBV12-3/TRBV12-4; clone_size: NA; cdr3_nt: TGTGCCAGCAGTCCCTTTCAGGGTTGGGGCTACACCTTC; cdr3_aa: CASSPFQGWGYTF
j_call: TRBJ1-5; d_call: NA; v_call: TRBV7-9; clone_size: NA; cdr3_nt: TGTGCCAGCAGCCCTGACCAGGTCCAGCCCCAGCATTTT; cdr3_aa: CASSPDQVQPQHF
j_call: TRBJ1-1; d_call: TRBD1; v_call: TRBV5-6; clone_size: once; cdr3_nt: TGTGCCAGCAGCTTTTGGACAGGGAAGGACACTGAAGCTTTCTTT; cdr3_aa: CASSFWTGKDTEAFF
j_call: TRBJ1-2; d_call: NA; v_call: TRBV2; clone_size: NA; cdr3_nt: TGTGCCAGCAGTGAAGGGGGGGTAGGCTACACCTTC; cdr3_aa: CASSEGGVGYTF
j_call: TRBJ1-2; d_call: TRBD1; v_call: TRBV6-4; clone_size: NA; cdr3_nt: TGTGCCAGCAGTGAGGACAGGGATAACTATGGCTACACCTTC; cdr3_aa: CASSEDRDNYGYTF
j_call: TRBJ1-2; d_call: NA; v_call: TRBV7-9; clone_size: few; cdr3_nt: TGTGCCAGCACCAAAGCGAGTGGCTACACCTTC; cdr3_aa: CASTKASGYTF
j_call: TRBJ2-3; d_call: NA; v_call: TRBV27; clone_size: NA; cdr3_nt: TGTGCCAGCAGTTTCTCGGGATTAGGTAGGGCTAGCACAGATACGCAGTATTTT; cdr3_aa: CASSFSGLGRASTDTQYF